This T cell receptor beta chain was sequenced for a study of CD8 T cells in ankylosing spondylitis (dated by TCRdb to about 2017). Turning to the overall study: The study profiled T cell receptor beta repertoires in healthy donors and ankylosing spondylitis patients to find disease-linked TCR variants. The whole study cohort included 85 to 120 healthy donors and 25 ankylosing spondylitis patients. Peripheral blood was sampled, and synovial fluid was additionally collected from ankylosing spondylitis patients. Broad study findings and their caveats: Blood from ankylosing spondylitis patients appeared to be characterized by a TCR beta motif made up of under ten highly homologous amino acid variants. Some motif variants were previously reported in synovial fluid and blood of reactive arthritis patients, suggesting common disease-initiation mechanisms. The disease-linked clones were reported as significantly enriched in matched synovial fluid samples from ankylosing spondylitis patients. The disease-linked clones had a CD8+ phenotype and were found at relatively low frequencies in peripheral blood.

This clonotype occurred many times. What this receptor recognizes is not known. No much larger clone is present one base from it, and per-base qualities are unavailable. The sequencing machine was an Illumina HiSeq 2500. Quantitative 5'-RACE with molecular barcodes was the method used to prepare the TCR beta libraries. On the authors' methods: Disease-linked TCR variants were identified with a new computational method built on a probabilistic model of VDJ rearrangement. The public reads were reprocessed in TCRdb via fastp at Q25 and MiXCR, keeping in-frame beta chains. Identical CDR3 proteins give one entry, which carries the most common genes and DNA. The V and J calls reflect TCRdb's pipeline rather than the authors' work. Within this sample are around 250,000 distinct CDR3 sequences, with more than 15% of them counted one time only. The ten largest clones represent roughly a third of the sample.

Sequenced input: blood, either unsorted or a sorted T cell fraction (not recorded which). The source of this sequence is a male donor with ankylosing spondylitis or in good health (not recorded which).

The nucleotide sequence is TGCGCCAGCAGCGAGGGCTACTCCTACGAGCAGTACTTC. Translated, it gives CASSEGYSYEQYF. The rearranged chain carries TRBV5-1 and TRBJ2-7; the best D guess is TRBD2, with 5 bases matching. Inclusive of the bounding cysteine and phenylalanine, the CDR3 is 13 residues long. CDR3 DNA only is kept here, 39 bases in frame from base 1. Trimming at the junction amounts to 4 bases on V and 0 bases on J, and the germline ends lie 8 bases apart. CDR1 and CDR2 are drawn from the germline V gene: SGHRS, YFSETQ.